These T cell receptor beta chains were read from a single sample in a study of blood T cells in healthy people across ages. TCRdb itself ran the 5' RACE reads through MiXCR, one entry per CDR3 protein. Among approximately 1,100,000 distinct CDR3 sequences, 45% were seen once, and the ten largest hold about 19%. Sequencing used blood. These receptors were taken from a woman aged 60-75 years in good health. CDR3s include the opening cysteine and the closing phenylalanine or tryptophan. The order of the fields is V gene, J gene, clone size, D gene, CDR3 protein, CDR3 DNA. D genes are given only for firm matches. The size field is filled for only some rows; it gives once, few, many or a size class.

TRBV25-1,TRBJ2-1,-,-,CASSVLGGGNEQFF,TGTGCCAGCAGTGTCTTGGGAGGCGGGAATGAGCAGTTCTTC
TRBV12-3/TRBV12-4,TRBJ2-1,-,-,CASSLEGWGYSYNEQFF,TGTGCCAGCAGTTTAGAGGGTTGGGGATACTCCTACAATGAGCAGTTCTTC
TRBV20-1,TRBJ1-5,many,-,CSAREGVNQPQHF,TGCAGTGCTAGAGAAGGGGTGAACCAGCCCCAGCATTTT
TRBV20-1,TRBJ2-7,once,-,CSASSGGKPYEQYF,TGCAGTGCTAGTTCGGGTGGGAAACCCTACGAGCAGTACTTC
TRBV12-3/TRBV12-4,TRBJ2-7,few,TRBD1,CASSSTTGAVREQYF,TGTGCCAGCAGTTCCACGACAGGGGCGGTTCGGGAGCAGTACTTC
TRBV29-1,TRBJ2-3,few,-,CSVGRAASTDTQYF,TGCAGCGTTGGTCGGGCAGCTAGCACAGATACGCAGTATTTT
TRBV4-1,TRBJ2-1,-,-,CASSQPQTHEQFF,TGCGCCAGCAGCCAACCGCAGACGCATGAGCAGTTCTTC
TRBV9,TRBJ2-7,few,-,CASSVAREGPYEQYF,TGTGCCAGCAGCGTAGCGCGGGAAGGGCCCTACGAGCAGTACTTC
TRBV15,TRBJ1-5,-,-,CATSRDGAGDEPQHF,TGTGCCACCAGCAGAGATGGGGCAGGGGATGAGCCCCAGCATTTT
TRBV6-4,TRBJ1-6,-,-,CASSEKGRNSPLHF,TGTGCCAGCAGTGAAAAGGGGAGGAATTCACCCCTCCACTTT